Below, 10 T cell receptor beta chains from the same sample are listed, as sequenced in a study of multiple sclerosis patients with progressive multifocal leukoencephalopathy. The protocol was immunoSEQ multiplex PCR, while the TCRdb copy is restricted to in-frame clones and leaves out a portion. The sample carries more than 25,000 clones, around 89% recorded once. Time point specified: before natalizumab initiation. The sample comprised PBMCs. The origin of the receptors is a human donor with multiple sclerosis.

J is TRBJ2-3 and V is TRBV13, with D unresolved. From germline, CDR1 is PRHDT and CDR2 FYEKMQ (reference sequence). The CDR3 consists of 13 residues. V was clipped by 2 bases and J by 4 bases, with 7 bases between them. The CDR3 nucleotides are TGTGCCAGCAGCTTATTCGGGCCAGATACGCAGTATTTT. This encodes CASSLFGPDTQYF.

The chain has TRBV7-2 and TRBJ2-7, with D perhaps assigned TRBD1 or TRBD2 (5 bases each). Germline values: CDR1 SGHTA, CDR2 FQGNSA. This CDR3 spans 16 amino acids. V was trimmed by 1 base and J by 5 bases, leaving 18 bases between them. Written as DNA, the CDR3 is TGTGCCAGCAGCTTAGGGGGACGGGACCTTATGCACGAGCAGTACTTC. It encodes CASSLGGRDLMHEQYF.

Points on this clone: Germline is not matched at one junction end, which may reflect a read error. The V gene is TRBV7-7, the J gene TRBJ2-7; TRBD1 matches at 9 bases. The CDR3 totals 13 residues. In germline, CDR1 is SSHAT, CDR2 FNYEAQ (reference sequence). DNA of the CDR3: TGTGCTAGCAGCCCGGGACAGGGAGACGAGCAGTACTTC. Translated, it gives CASSPGQGDEQYF.

V gene TRBV7-6 combines with J gene TRBJ1-1; 12 bases map to TRBD1. This CDR3 has 15 amino acids. V lost 1 base to trimming and J lost 8 bases; unmatched junction nucleotides: 5. The germline gives CDR1 SGHVS, CDR2 FNYEAQ. This CDR3 is CASSLGGTGGKEAFF. The DNA for the CDR3 is TGTGCCAGCAGCTTAGGTGGGACAGGGGGCAAGGAAGCTTTCTTT. Supplemented by reference TRBV7-6 and TRBJ1-1, the full variable domain reads GAGVSQSPRYKVTKRGQDVALRCDPISGHVSLYWYRQALGQGPEFLTYFNYEAQQDKSGLPNDRFSAERPEGSISTLTIQRTEQRDSAMYRCASSLGGTGGKEAFFGQGTRLTVV.

There are a few counts of this clone. V is TRBV7-2 and J is TRBJ1-3, with unresolved D. The CDR3 is 13 residues long. CDR1 is SGHTA and CDR2 is FQGNSA in the germline V gene. V lost 4 bases and J 4 bases, leaving 8 bases between the germline ends. For the CDR3, the DNA is TGTGCCAGCAGCTCCTCGGCGGGAAACACCATATATTTT. Its protein product is CASSSSAGNTIYF.

This rearrangement joins TRBV5-4 to TRBJ1-1, with 7 bases matching TRBD1. Germline V lookup: CDR1 SGHNT, CDR2 YYREEE (reference sequence). V dropped 5 bases and J dropped 8; count of bases not matched to a gene: 12. The CDR3 has 14 residues. In nucleotides, the CDR3 is TGTGCCAGCAGACTTCAGGGGGTGGGGTTGGAAGCTTTCTTT. Translating it yields CASRLQGVGLEAFF.

This rearrangement joins TRBV11-3 to TRBJ2-7; no firm D call. Looked up from germline, CDR1 is SGHNT and CDR2 is YENEEA. CDR3 length equals 11 residues. V was trimmed by 5 bases and J by 2 bases, leaving 4 bases between them. The DNA of the CDR3 is TGTGCCAGCAGCATCACCTACGAGCAGTACTTC. It yields the protein CASSITYEQYF.

The sample holds one count of this clone. The V and J genes are TRBV10-3 and TRBJ2-1; 15 bases map to TRBD2. This CDR3 comprises 16 residues. V was clipped by 4 bases and J by 6 bases; unmatched bases: 4. Germline CDR1 is ENHRY and CDR2 is SYGVKD. The CDR3 loop reads CAISAGLAGGFNEQFF. The CDR3 bases are TGTGCCATCAGTGCGGGACTAGCGGGGGGATTCAATGAGCAGTTCTTC.

V gene TRBV2 combines with J gene TRBJ1-5; D not certain. Trimming removed 4 bases at V and 13 bases at J, with 11 bases between. This CDR3 is built from 11 residues. Germline V gene sequence: CDR1 SNHLY, CDR2 FYNNEI. Here the CDR3 DNA reads TGTGCCAGCAGTGTCGGCGTCGGACAGCATTTT. This translates into CASSVGVGQHF.

The CDR3 is CASSGRSEQYF. The CDR3 bases are TGTGCCAGCAGCGGACGGAGCGAGCAGTACTTC. The chain combines TRBV7-2 with TRBJ2-7; D call uncertain. The CDR3 consists of 11 residues. V was clipped by 5 bases and J by 6 bases, with 8 bases between them. The germline V gene encodes CDR1 SGHTA and CDR2 FQGNSA.